This T cell receptor (beta chain) was observed in a study of high-grade serous ovarian cancer treatment subgroups. Tumor tissue was taken before any definitive surgery or chemotherapy was given. Trimming took 5 bases from V and 8 from J, leaving 18 bases between them. Per germline, CDR1 LNHDA and CDR2 SQIVND (reference sequence). The CDR3 spans 15 residues. About this clone itself: As yet, its antigen is unknown.

Only in-frame clones appear in the TCRdb table, and some are missing; sequencing was by immunoSEQ multiplex PCR. Among a few thousand clones listed, 60% to 75% were seen once. General study results and limits: Only CDR3 was analyzed; CDR1 and CDR2 were not. Tumors within one patient showed repertoire similarity of roughly 0.11 to 0.79. TCR relatedness rose with neoantigen level and trended with mutation load.

The sample consisted of tumor tissue. J is TRBJ1-4 and V is TRBV19, with D unresolved. This clonotype was obtained from a human donor with high-grade serous ovarian cancer. The CDR3 is CASSVIFDGSEKLFF. CDR3 coding DNA: TGTGCCAGTAGTGTAATTTTCGACGGTAGCGAAAAACTGTTTTTT.